A selection of T cell receptor beta chains follows, all from one sample in a study of T cell responses to AZD1222 COVID-19 vaccine. Assay used: immunoSEQ multiplex PCR; TCRdb lists only in-frame clones, some missing. The sample carries fewer than 200,000 clones, roughly 92% recorded once. The sample was peripheral blood, taken on day 0 of AZD1222 vaccination. These receptors were obtained from an adult in good health. The CDR3 runs from the conserved cysteine through the conserved F or W. A D gene is named only where the DNA matches it firmly. Only part of the rows carry a size: once, few, many, or a class if the clone is expanded.

D gene | J gene | CDR3 length | V gene | clone size | CDR3 DNA | CDR3 protein
. | TRBJ2-1 | 14 | TRBV3-1/TRBV3-2 | . | TGTGCCAGCAGCCAACCAGGGCGATACAATGAGCAGTTCTTC | CASSQPGRYNEQFF
TRBD2 | TRBJ2-7 | 14 | TRBV5-1 | . | TGCGCCAGCCGCACGGGAGGGTCTCTCTACGAGCAGTACTTC | CASRTGGSLYEQYF
. | TRBJ1-4 | 14 | TRBV2 | . | TGTGCCAGCAGTCTGGAAGCAACTAATGAAAAACTGTTTTTT | CASSLEATNEKLFF
. | TRBJ2-1 | 15 | TRBV6-1 | . | TGTGCCAGCAGTGAAGGTGGGAGCTCCTACAATGAGCAGTTCTTC | CASSEGGSSYNEQFF
TRBD1 | TRBJ1-2 | 15 | TRBV5-8 | . | TGTGCCAGCAGCTTGACCAGGGGGGCTAACTATGGCTACACCTTC | CASSLTRGANYGYTF
. | TRBJ2-7 | 17 | TRBV12-5 | . | TGTGCTAGTGGTTTGCCCCGTTTGGGGGACGGGTCCTACGAGCAGTACTTC | CASGLPRLGDGSYEQYF
. | TRBJ1-1 | 14 | TRBV7-6 | . | TGTGCCAGCAGCCTAACCGGGGAGAACACTGAAGCTTTCTTT | CASSLTGENTEAFF
TRBD1 | TRBJ2-7 | 14 | TRBV7-2 | . | TGTGCCAGCAGCTTAATGGGACAGAGCTACGAGCAGTACTTC | CASSLMGQSYEQYF
. | TRBJ2-2 | 14 | TRBV7-2 | . | TGTGCCAGCAGCAGGACGGGGAACACCGGGGAGCTGTTTTTT | CASSRTGNTGELFF
. | TRBJ1-1 | 13 | TRBV6-5 | many | TGTGCCAGCAGAAAGGGGCCGAGCACTGAAGCTTTCTTT | CASRKGPSTEAFF
. | TRBJ2-3 | 13 | TRBV6-2/TRBV6-3 | . | TGTGCCAGCAGTTATTCCTCCCACAGATATGAGTATTTT | CASSYSSHRYEYF
TRBD1 | TRBJ1-1 | 15 | TRBV4-1 | . | TGCGCCAGCAGCAGGTCGGCAGGGGGATACACTGAAGCTTTCTTT | CASSRSAGGYTEAFF
. | TRBJ1-1 | 14 | TRBV7-9 | . | TGTGCCAGCACCATGGGGGGGCGGCACACTGAAGCTTTCTTT | CASTMGGRHTEAFF
. | TRBJ1-5 | 14 | TRBV6-5 | . | TGTGCCAGCACCGAGCAGGGTGCTGGTCAGCCCCAGCATTTT | CASTEQGAGQPQHF
TRBD1 | TRBJ1-1 | 17 | TRBV3-1/TRBV3-2 | . | TGTGCCAGCAGCCCGACCCCAGGGGGCCGGGTGAACACTGAAGCTTTCTTT | CASSPTPGGRVNTEAFF
TRBD1 | TRBJ2-2 | 16 | TRBV7-2 | . | TGTGCCAGCAGCCCTCAGGGGACAGAGAACACCGGGGAGCTGTTTTTT | CASSPQGTENTGELFF
. | TRBJ2-5 | 14 | TRBV5-6 | . | TGTGCCAGCAGCGCGACCAGAGGTTCCGAGACCCAGTACTTC | CASSATRGSETQYF
TRBD2 | TRBJ2-3 | 12 | TRBV6-6 | . | TGTGCCATCGCGGGGGGATCAGATACGCAGTATTTT | CAIAGGSDTQYF
TRBD1 | TRBJ1-2 | 13 | TRBV19 | . | TGTGCCAGTAGTCTACAGGGGAACTATGGCTACACCTTC | CASSLQGNYGYTF
. | TRBJ1-2 | 13 | TRBV7-9 | . | TGTGCCAGCAGCTTATTCAGGGAAGGCGGCTACACCTTC | CASSLFREGGYTF
. | TRBJ1-2 | 14 | TRBV27 | . | TGTGCCAGCAGTACCGTCGGGCACCTCTATGGCTACACCTTC | CASSTVGHLYGYTF
TRBD1 | TRBJ1-1 | 12 | TRBV10-3 | once | TGTGCCATCAGTAAGACAGGGACTGAAGCTTTCTTT | CAISKTGTEAFF
. | TRBJ1-6 | 15 | TRBV4-1 | . | TGCGCCAGCAGCCAAGATAGGGTCCGGAGTTCACCCCTCCACTTT | CASSQDRVRSSPLHF
TRBD1 | TRBJ1-1 | 19 | TRBV11-2 | . | TGTGCCAGCAGCTTATTACCCCCACAGGGGGGGATATTAAACACTGAAGCTTTCTTT | CASSLLPPQGGILNTEAFF
TRBD1 | TRBJ1-3 | 15 | TRBV12-5 | . | TGTGCTAGTGGTTTGGACAGGGGAGCTGGAAACACCATATATTTT | CASGLDRGAGNTIYF
. | TRBJ2-2 | 17 | TRBV7-2 | once | TGTGCCAGCAGCTTAGAGGCTTACGCGGTTCACACCGGGGAGCTGTTTTTT | CASSLEAYAVHTGELFF
. | TRBJ1-5 | 14 | TRBV6-2/TRBV6-3 | once | TGTGCCAGCAGCCGAGACAGCCAGAACCAGCCCCAGCATTTT | CASSRDSQNQPQHF
. | TRBJ2-3 | 16 | TRBV27 | . | TGTGCCAGCAGTTTAGAGGGCCCTCCCAGCACAGATACGCAGTATTTT | CASSLEGPPSTDTQYF
. | TRBJ2-1 | 12 | TRBV29-1 | . | TGCAGCGTTGAACCCAGGGCTTTTGAGCAGTTCTTC | CSVEPRAFEQFF
. | TRBJ1-1 | 14 | TRBV7-2 | . | TGTGCCAGCACCCCCGGGGGCGTGAACACTGAAGCTTTCTTT | CASTPGGVNTEAFF
TRBD2 | TRBJ2-2 | 17 | TRBV7-9 | . | TGTGCCAGCAGCCGTGGACTAGCGGGGGGCAACACCGGGGAGCTGTTTTTT | CASSRGLAGGNTGELFF
TRBD1 | TRBJ2-7 | 12 | TRBV9 | . | TGTGCCAGCAGCGCAGGGGGCTACGAGCAGTACTTC | CASSAGGYEQYF
TRBD1 | TRBJ2-3 | 18 | TRBV13 | . | TGTGCCAGCAGCTTATGGTCCGGGACAGGGGGCTGGACAGATACGCAGTATTTT | CASSLWSGTGGWTDTQYF
. | TRBJ1-5 | 16 | TRBV7-2 | few | TGTGCCAGCAGCTTACGGGGTACGGCAGATTATCAGCCCCAGCATTTT | CASSLRGTADYQPQHF
. | TRBJ1-3 | 12 | TRBV19 | few | TGTGCCACTCCCGACAGTGGAAACACCATATATTTT | CATPDSGNTIYF
. | TRBJ2-1 | 12 | TRBV6-5 | . | TGTGCCAGCACGGGAGCCGGCAATGAGCAGTTCTTC | CASTGAGNEQFF
. | TRBJ1-6 | 17 | TRBV4-1 | . | TGCGCCAGCAGCCAAGATGGAGGGACACTGGAGAATTCACCCCTCCACTTT | CASSQDGGTLENSPLHF
. | TRBJ1-2 | 16 | TRBV5-4 | . | TGTGCCAGCAGCTCTCCCCCCGGGACTGAAAACTATGGCTACACCTTC | CASSSPPGTENYGYTF
TRBD1 | TRBJ1-1 | 14 | TRBV27 | . | TGTGCCAGCATCCGACAGGGAGGGAGCACTGAAGCTTTCTTT | CASIRQGGSTEAFF
. | TRBJ1-5 | 14 | TRBV19 | . | TGTGCCAGTAACCCGGGAGGGCGCAATCAGCCCCAGCATTTT | CASNPGGRNQPQHF
. | TRBJ2-1 | 12 | TRBV6-4 | . | TGTGCCAGCAGTGACAGGCCCAATGAGCAGTTCTTC | CASSDRPNEQFF
. | TRBJ2-5 | 13 | TRBV7-9 | few | TGTGCAGCGTGCGAGGGGTCCCAAGAGACCCAGTACTTC | CAACEGSQETQYF
TRBD1 | TRBJ2-7 | 17 | TRBV19 | . | TGTGCCAGTAGTATAGAGAAACCCGGGACAGGGCCCTACGAGCAGTACTTC | CASSIEKPGTGPYEQYF
TRBD1 | TRBJ1-4 | 12 | TRBV12-3/TRBV12-4 | once | TGTGCCAGCAGTTTTCAGGGGGGAAAACTGTTTTTT | CASSFQGGKLFF
. | TRBJ1-5 | 14 | TRBV6-6 | . | TGTGCCAGCAGTATCCTAAATGGCAATCAGCCCCAGCATTTT | CASSILNGNQPQHF
TRBD1 | TRBJ1-2 | 16 | TRBV5-4 | . | TGTGCCAGCAGCTTGGCAGGGACAGGCTTTAACTATGGCTACACCTTC | CASSLAGTGFNYGYTF
. | TRBJ1-2 | 15 | TRBV14 | . | TGTGCCAGCAGCCAAGGGGCATCCCGCCGGGGTGGCTACACCTTC | CASSQGASRRGGYTF
. | TRBJ2-1 | 12 | TRBV12-3/TRBV12-4 | . | TGTGCCAGCAGGGGCCAGAGGGCTGAGCAGTTCTTC | CASRGQRAEQFF
. | TRBJ2-5 | 15 | TRBV11-2 | . | TGTGCCAGCAGCTTTACTCAGAGGGGGCAAGAGACCCAGTACTTC | CASSFTQRGQETQYF
TRBD2 | TRBJ2-1 | 16 | TRBV25-1 | . | TGTGCCAGCAGTGTTCCAGGACTAGCGGGAGTTCATGAGCAGTTCTTC | CASSVPGLAGVHEQFF
TRBD1 | TRBJ1-1 | 17 | TRBV7-9 | . | TGTGCCAGCAGCATCCGGGGACAGGGAGGGAAAGGCGCTGAAGCTTTCTTT | CASSIRGQGGKGAEAFF
. | TRBJ1-1 | 14 | TRBV7-9 | . | TGTGCCAGCAGCTCCTCCGTTTCGAACACTGAAGCTTTCTTT | CASSSSVSNTEAFF
. | TRBJ2-2 | 13 | TRBV28 | . | TGTGCCAGCGGGGGTCGGATCGCCGGGGAGCTGTTTTTT | CASGGRIAGELFF
. | TRBJ1-6 | 13 | TRBV19 | . | TGTGCCAGTAGTGACAGGATGGAGTCACCCCTCCACTTT | CASSDRMESPLHF
. | TRBJ1-2 | 15 | TRBV18 | . | TGTGCCAGCTCACCACGCCAGGAAGCTAACTATGGCTACACCTTC | CASSPRQEANYGYTF
TRBD2 | TRBJ2-1 | 15 | TRBV5-5 | . | TGTGCCAGCAGCCCGAGGGACTATCCCGACAATGAGCAGTTCTTC | CASSPRDYPDNEQFF
. | TRBJ1-2 | 14 | TRBV10-1 | . | TGCGCCAGCAGTGAGTCCAGGGCCAGATATGGCTACACCTTC | CASSESRARYGYTF
. | TRBJ1-6 | 15 | TRBV19 | once | TGTGCCAGTAGTATCTGGGATAGGGATAATTCACCCCTCCACTTT | CASSIWDRDNSPLHF
TRBD1 | TRBJ1-6 | 15 | TRBV19 | . | TGTGCCACTCGGACAGGGAGTCCCTATAATTCACCCCTCCACTTT | CATRTGSPYNSPLHF
. | TRBJ1-4 | 13 | TRBV4-2 | . | TGTGCCAGCAGCCAAGAGGGCCCTGAAAAACTGTTTTTT | CASSQEGPEKLFF